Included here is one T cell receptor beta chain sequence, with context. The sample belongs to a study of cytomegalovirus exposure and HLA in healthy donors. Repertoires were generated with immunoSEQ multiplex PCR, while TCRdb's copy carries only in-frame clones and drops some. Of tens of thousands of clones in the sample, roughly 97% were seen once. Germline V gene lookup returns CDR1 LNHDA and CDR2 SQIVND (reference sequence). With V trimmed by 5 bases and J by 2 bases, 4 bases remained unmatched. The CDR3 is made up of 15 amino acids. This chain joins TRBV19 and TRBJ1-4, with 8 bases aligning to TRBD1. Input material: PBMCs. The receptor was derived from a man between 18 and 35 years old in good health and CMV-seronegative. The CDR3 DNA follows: TGTGCCAGTAGTTTGACAGGGGTCACTAATGAAAAACTGTTTTTT. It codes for CASSLTGVTNEKLFF. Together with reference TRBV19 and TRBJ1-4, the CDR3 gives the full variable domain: DGGITQSPKYLFRKEGQNVTLSCEQNLNHDAMYWYRQDPGQGLRLIYYSQIVNDFQKGDIAEGYSVSREKKESFPLTVTSAQKNPTAFYLCASSLTGVTNEKLFFGSGTQLSVL.